The T cell receptor beta chain under discussion was sequenced for a study of blood T cell repertoires in COVID-19. For the study at large: From the United States, Italy and Spain came samples of acute and convalescent COVID-19. Sources were T cells, B-cell-depleted T cells, or PBMCs; the material itself was cDNA or gDNA.

This clone is a singleton in its sample. Per the study methods: Nucleated cell counts were estimated from reference gene primer amplification. Sequencing used immunoSEQ multiplex PCR; TCRdb keeps in-frame clones, though not all of them. For V, J and clone size, that table is used; D and trimming come from the DNA. Of about 240,000 clones listed, 86% are singletons. This CDR3 has 15 residues. Trimming shortened V by 2 bases and J by 2 bases, and 12 bases separated the two germline ends. CDR1 LGHNA and CDR2 YSLEER come from the germline V gene. The chain recombines TRBV4-3 with TRBJ2-5, with a weak D call TRBD2 (5 bases). This clonotype was sampled from an elderly man with acute or convalescent COVID-19. The material sequenced was peripheral blood. CDR3 sequence: CASSQFGLRQETQYF. The CDR3 bases are TGCGCCAGCAGCCAATTCGGACTGAGACAAGAGACCCAGTACTTC.